The 21 T cell receptor beta chains listed next were all sequenced from one sample in a study of B cell selection in AIRE deficiency. CD4+CD127+ cells were sorted as the conventional CD4 T cells. Assay used: immunoSEQ multiplex PCR; TCRdb lists only in-frame clones, some missing. In the table there are some 25,000 clones, 95% to 97% of which are singletons. The sequenced sample consisted of conventional CD4+ T cells sorted from PBMCs. These receptors came from a human donor with AIRE deficiency.

The V call is TRBV18, the J call TRBJ2-7; 8 bases agree with TRBD2. The length of the CDR3 is 17 residues. V dropped 2 bases and J dropped 4; count of bases not matched to a gene: 13. Germline assignment: CDR1 KGHSH and CDR2 LQKENI. The CDR3 loop reads CASSPRIPGGGGYEQYF. CDR3 sequence (DNA): TGTGCCAGCTCACCAAGGATTCCGGGAGGGGGTGGATACGAGCAGTACTTC.

The genes are TRBV7-3 and TRBJ1-1, with D maybe TRBD1 (6 bases). CDR1 is SGHTA and CDR2 is FQGTGA in the germline V gene. V gave up 6 bases and J gave up 3 bases, with 14 bases separating them. The CDR3 has 14 amino acids. The CDR3 DNA reads as TGTGCCAGCAGAAACAGGGCGGGGGACACTGAAGCTTTCTTT. Translated, it gives CASRNRAGDTEAFF.

V gene TRBV15 combines with J gene TRBJ2-7, with 7 bases matching TRBD2. This CDR3 is 16 amino acids long. Germline loops: CDR1 LNHNV, CDR2 YYDKDF (reference sequence). Trimming cost V 1 base and J 2 bases; bases outside gene matches: 8. CDR3 in amino acids: CATSRGGGKVTYEQYF. CDR3 nucleotide sequence: TGTGCCACCAGCAGAGGGGGGGGAAAAGTAACCTACGAGCAGTACTTC.

The chain links TRBV5-6 to TRBJ2-5, with 11 bases matching TRBD2. CDR1 and CDR2 (germline): SGHDT, YYEEEE. The V and J ends lost 0 bases and 5 bases, in that order; junction bases with no gene match: 3. This CDR3 spans 15 amino acids. The chain's CDR3 is CASSLVAGGGETQYF. CDR3 sequence (DNA): TGTGCCAGCAGCTTGGTAGCGGGAGGGGGGGAGACCCAGTACTTC.

This chain connects TRBV6-6 to TRBJ2-7; D call uncertain. Trimming took 6 bases from V and 4 from J, leaving 10 bases between them. The CDR3 consists of 12 residues. Germline V lookup: CDR1 MNHNY, CDR2 SVGAGI (reference sequence). The CDR3 reads CASRRHAYEQYF. CDR3 sequence (DNA): TGTGCCAGCAGACGACACGCTTACGAGCAGTACTTC.

This chain uses TRBV10-3 with TRBJ2-1; D is uncertain. The CDR3 runs 15 residues. V was trimmed by 4 bases and J by 1 base, leaving 11 bases between them. Germline loops: CDR1 ENHRY, CDR2 SYGVKD. As DNA, the CDR3 is TGTGCCATCAGTGGATCGAGCGCTTCCTACAATGAGCAGTTCTTC. Translating it yields CAISGSSASYNEQFF.

The rearrangement uses TRBV18 and TRBJ2-3, with D maybe TRBD2 (5 bases). Trimming shortened V by 0 bases and J by 2 bases, and 6 bases separated the two germline ends. The CDR3 totals 14 residues. Germline CDR1 reads KGHSH; CDR2 reads LQKENI. Written as DNA, the CDR3 is TGTGCCAGCTCACCACCAGCGGTCACAGATACGCAGTATTTT. This translates into CASSPPAVTDTQYF.

The CDR3 sequence: CASSVEGGPGNTIYF. CDR3 bases: TGTGCCAGCAGCGTAGAGGGGGGACCTGGAAACACCATATATTTT. The chain employs TRBV9 and TRBJ1-3; a weak D match, TRBD1 (6 bases). The CDR3 has 15 residues. Germline V gives CDR1 SGDLS, CDR2 YYNGEE. V was shortened by 0 bases and J by 2 bases, with 9 bases between the two germline ends.

This chain links TRBV11-1 with TRBJ1-3, with 7 bases fitting TRBD1. The ends lost 5 bases at V and 4 bases at J; junction bases unmatched: 14. Per germline, CDR1 SGHAT and CDR2 FQDESV (reference sequence). The CDR3 length is 17 residues. The CDR3 region is CASSQGGRHSLGNTIYF. In DNA form, the CDR3 reads TGTGCCAGCAGCCAAGGGGGCCGACATTCTCTCGGAAACACCATATATTTT.

The rearrangement uses TRBV5-1 and TRBJ2-5; 8 bases map to TRBD1. V lost 2 bases to trimming and J lost 4 bases; unmatched junction nucleotides: 4. The CDR3 has 14 residues. Germline CDR1 SGHRS, CDR2 YFSETQ. Here the CDR3 reads CASSLQGVGETQYF. CDR3 DNA: TGCGCCAGCAGCTTACAGGGGGTAGGAGAGACCCAGTACTTC. The full variable domain, with the rest looked up from reference TRBV5-1 and TRBJ2-5, is KAGVTQTPRYLIKTRGQQVTLSCSPISGHRSVSWYQQTPGQGLQFLFEYFSETQRNKGNFPGRFSGRQFSNSRSEMNVSTLELGDSALYLCASSLQGVGETQYFGPGTRLLVL.

The gene calls are TRBV11-1 and TRBJ2-1, with 7 bases that match TRBD1. The CDR3 runs 14 residues. Germline CDR1 SGHAT, CDR2 FQDESV (reference sequence). V lost 5 bases, J lost 9 bases, and 10 bases stayed unmatched. CDR3 nucleotides: TGTGCCAGCAGCAACTACAGGGGTCACGGTGAGCAGTTCTTC. This translates into CASSNYRGHGEQFF.

V is TRBV28 and J is TRBJ2-7; D is ambiguous. This CDR3 spans 13 amino acids. V was clipped by 2 bases and J by 2 bases, with 7 bases between them. Germline V CDR1 and CDR2: MDHEN, SYDVKM. The chain's CDR3 is CASSLGRPYEQYF. CDR3 sequence (DNA): TGTGCCAGCAGTTTAGGCCGGCCCTACGAGCAGTACTTC.

This chain joins TRBV5-6 and TRBJ1-5, with D possibly matching TRBD1 (6 bases). With 2 bases removed from V and 1 base from J, the gap between germline ends came to 10 bases. CDR1 is SGHDT, CDR2 YYEEEE, per germline. This CDR3 contains 15 residues. CDR3 in amino acids: CASSFRGGSNQPQHF. CDR3 sequence (DNA): TGTGCCAGCAGCTTCCGAGGGGGAAGCAATCAGCCCCAGCATTTT.

The chain combines TRBV28 with TRBJ1-5; D possibly corresponds to TRBD1 (6 bases). V lost 4 bases, J lost 0 bases, and 22 bases lay in between. This CDR3 contains 19 residues. Germline assignment: CDR1 MDHEN and CDR2 SYDVKM. CDR3 nucleotide sequence: TGTGCCAGCAGTTCCCCCGGGGGGCGAGGGGGATATAGCAATCAGCCCCAGCATTTT. This sequence encodes CASSSPGGRGGYSNQPQHF.

The chain is built from TRBV27 and TRBJ2-5; either TRBD1 or TRBD2 may supply D (5 bases each). Germline V CDR1 and CDR2: MNHEY, SMNVEV (reference sequence). There are 14 residues in the CDR3. Between the trimmed V and J ends, which lost 3 bases and 7 bases, there was a span of 15 bases. CDR3 nucleotide sequence: TGTGCCAGCAGTTTCCCGGGGACCCCAGGGACCCAGTACTTC. This gives the protein CASSFPGTPGTQYF.

The rearrangement links TRBV7-6 to TRBJ1-6; unclear D gene. The CDR3 runs 16 residues. Germline V lookup: CDR1 SGHVS, CDR2 FNYEAQ. Trimming cost V 1 base and J 8 bases, with 15 bases left between them. The CDR3 DNA reads TGTGCCAGCAGCTTAGGCCCACCCCAAGGAGATTCACCCCTCCACTTT. Translation gives CASSLGPPQGDSPLHF.

V is TRBV10-3 and J is TRBJ2-1; 8 bases agree with TRBD2. In germline, CDR1 is ENHRY, CDR2 SYGVKD. V shed 3 bases and J 12 bases; nucleotides not matched to a gene: 4. The CDR3 contains 12 residues. The CDR3: CAISEFTSGQFF. Written as DNA, the CDR3 is TGTGCCATCAGTGAATTTACTAGCGGGCAGTTCTTC.

The chain uses TRBV7-9 and TRBJ1-2, with D unresolved. Looked up from germline, CDR1 is SEHNR and CDR2 is FQNEAQ (reference sequence). With 7 bases removed from V and 2 bases from J, the gap between germline ends came to 11 bases. CDR3 length equals 13 residues. DNA for the CDR3: TGTGCCAGCAATCGCGACGGGAACTATGGCTACACCTTC. Translation gives CASNRDGNYGYTF.

The chain combines TRBV14 with TRBJ2-7, with 8 positions matching TRBD1. V lost 3 bases to trimming and J lost 3 bases; unmatched junction nucleotides: 4. The germline V gene encodes CDR1 SGHDN and CDR2 FVKESK. The CDR3 sequence is 14 residues long. CDR3 bases: TGTGCCAGCAGCCAGCTTGGACAGGGCTACGAGCAGTACTTC. Translation gives CASSQLGQGYEQYF.

The chain recombines TRBV19 with TRBJ1-4; 9 positions agree with TRBD1. J lost 0 bases, V lost 6 bases, and 11 bases had no gene match. From germline, CDR1 is LNHDA and CDR2 SQIVND (reference sequence). The CDR3 sequence is 18 residues long. The CDR3, as DNA: TGTGCCAGTAGGGCCCCTGGACAGGGGAATCCAACTAATGAAAAACTGTTTTTT. Its translation is CASRAPGQGNPTNEKLFF.

This clone was observed a few times. The V call is TRBV11-2, the J call TRBJ2-1; 7 positions agree with TRBD1. CDR1 is SGHAT and CDR2 is FQNNGV in the germline V gene. The CDR3 runs to 14 residues. The trim removed 5 bases at V and 7 bases at J, leaving 8 bases unmatched. CDR3 residues: CASSPLTGRNEQFF. For the CDR3, the DNA is TGTGCCAGCAGCCCCCTGACAGGGAGAAATGAGCAGTTCTTC.